This passage covers 25 T cell receptor beta chains from one sample sequenced in a study of response to subunit inactivated influenza vaccine. MiXCR was run by TCRdb on the RT-PCR reads, yielding one entry per CDR3 protein. Found here are around 200,000 distinct CDR3 sequences, 9.2% of them singletons; the top ten hold about a tenth. This sample comprised non-naive T cells sorted from PBMCs, obtained on the day of vaccination. The source of these receptors is a man aged 50-59 years who received an inactivated influenza vaccine.

This clonotype was seen more than once but under ten times. This sequence joins TRBV20-1 and TRBJ2-1; a possible D gene is TRBD2 (6 bases). Germline values: CDR1 DFQATT, CDR2 SNEGSKA (reference sequence). The CDR3 is 15 amino acids. V was clipped by 3 bases and J by 0 bases, with 12 bases between them. The CDR3 nucleotides are TGCAGTGCTAGTTTCGGGGGTTACTCCTACAATGAGCAGTTCTTC. This translates into CSASFGGYSYNEQFF.

The V and J genes are TRBV7-2 and TRBJ2-7; the D call may be TRBD1 or TRBD2 (5 bases each). The germline V gene encodes CDR1 SGHTA and CDR2 FQGNSA. This CDR3 comprises 15 residues. V lost 5 bases and J lost 1, with 15 bases in between. The CDR3 spells CASSPRSGPSYEQYF. Here the CDR3 DNA reads TGTGCCAGCAGCCCCCGATCGGGACCTTCCTACGAGCAGTACTTC.

This clonotype came up many times. The V gene is TRBV5-8, the J gene TRBJ2-1; 8 nucleotides match TRBD1. J gave up 1 base and V 4 bases, and 4 bases lay outside the gene matches. Germline CDR1 SGHTS, CDR2 YDEGEE. The CDR3 runs to 15 residues. CDR3 residues: CASSVGQASYNEQFF. DNA for the CDR3: TGTGCCAGCAGCGTGGGACAGGCTTCCTACAATGAGCAGTTCTTC.

This clonotype has a handful of counts. The chain is built from TRBV15 and TRBJ2-7; 7 bases agree with TRBD2. The germline CDR1 and CDR2 sequences are LNHNV and YYDKDF (reference sequence). J was trimmed by 5 bases and V by 1 base; bases with no gene match: 5. The length of the CDR3 is 14 residues. DNA of the CDR3: TGTGCCACCAGCAGAGGCCCAGGGAGGGACGAGCAGTACTTC. Translated, it gives CATSRGPGRDEQYF.

The rearrangement links TRBV10-3 to TRBJ1-1, with 7 bases matching TRBD1. This CDR3 has 14 residues. The germline CDR1 and CDR2 sequences are ENHRY and SYGVKD. Germline trimming cut 5 bases from V and 2 bases from J; bases unmatched to any gene: 5. CDR3: CAISKGAQNTEAFF. The CDR3 nucleotides read TGTGCCATCAGTAAGGGGGCTCAAAACACTGAAGCTTTCTTT.

This chain joins TRBV10-3 and TRBJ2-7; unclear D gene. This CDR3 has 13 amino acids. Trimming removed 10 bases from V and 6 bases from J, with 19 bases in between. The germline CDR1 and CDR2 sequences are ENHRY and SYGVKD. The CDR3 here is CATLPRTTGEQYF. CDR3 nucleotides: TGTGCCACCCTCCCTCGGACGACGGGCGAGCAGTACTTC.

This clonotype occurred a few times. This sequence joins TRBV20-1 and TRBJ1-2; 11 bases are a match to TRBD1. The length of the CDR3 is 15 residues. V shed 3 bases, J shed 3 bases, and the junction held 6 bases outside the gene matches. The germline V gene has CDR1 DFQATT and CDR2 SNEGSKA (reference sequence). The CDR3 protein is CSARHPGQGDYGYTF. The CDR3 region has the DNA TGCAGTGCTAGGCACCCGGGACAGGGGGACTATGGCTACACCTTC.

This clonotype was recorded many times. The V call is TRBV9, the J call TRBJ2-5; D uncertain. The CDR3 runs 13 residues. Germline CDR1 and CDR2: SGDLS and YYNGEE. The germline V and J ends were trimmed by 0 bases and 1 base, with 4 bases remaining between them. The CDR3, as DNA: TGTGCCAGCAGCGTAGGCCCCCAAGAGACCCAGTACTTC. This encodes CASSVGPQETQYF.

This clonotype was recorded many times. V usage is TRBV3-1 and J usage is TRBJ2-7; D is undetermined. This CDR3 comprises 11 residues. CDR1 is LGHDT, CDR2 YNNKEL, per germline (reference sequence). V lost 3 bases and J 4 bases, leaving 4 bases between the germline ends. The DNA for the CDR3 is TGTGCCAGCAGCCATCAATACGAGCAGTACTTC. This encodes CASSHQYEQYF.

This clonotype came up many times. The chain recombines TRBV9 with TRBJ2-1; D may match TRBD1 or TRBD2 (5 bases each). Germline values: CDR1 SGDLS, CDR2 YYNGEE. The CDR3 has 15 residues. V was shortened by 3 bases and J by 6 bases, with 16 bases between the two germline ends. The CDR3 reads CASSDTPGRINEQFF. Here the CDR3 DNA reads TGTGCCAGCAGCGATACCCCGGGACGGATCAATGAGCAGTTCTTC.

This clonotype was counted at least ten times. The chain recombines TRBV12-3 or TRBV12-4 with TRBJ2-2; 9 bases match TRBD2. V shed 7 bases and J 3 bases; nucleotides not matched to a gene: 3. The CDR3 is 14 residues long. This CDR3 is CASTLAGYTGELFF. The DNA for the CDR3 is TGTGCCAGCACCCTAGCGGGGTACACCGGGGAGCTGTTTTTT.

In this sample, this clonotype turned up many times. The chain has TRBV3-1 and TRBJ1-5; 10 bases fit TRBD1. Trimming at V came to 4 bases and at J to 6 bases, leaving 6 bases not matched to a gene. Germline assignment: CDR1 LGHDT and CDR2 YNNKEL (reference sequence). The CDR3 contains 15 residues. The CDR3 is CASSLFRDRGQPQHF. The CDR3 DNA follows: TGTGCCAGCAGCCTATTCCGGGACAGGGGTCAGCCCCAGCATTTT.

The chain couples TRBV3-1 to TRBJ1-6; no definite D call. V dropped 11 bases and J dropped 7 bases, with 21 bases sitting between them. The germline CDR1 and CDR2 sequences are LGHDT and YNNKEL (reference sequence). The CDR3 sequence is 15 residues long. In DNA form, the CDR3 reads TGTGCCTCCAGCCCGCCGGTCCCTTGGAATTCACCCCTCCACTTT. As protein: CASSPPVPWNSPLHF.

In its sample, this clonotype was seen a few times. The rearrangement links TRBV5-1 to TRBJ2-1; possible D gene TRBD2, 6 bases. Germline lookup yields CDR1 SGHRS and CDR2 YFSETQ. The CDR3 consists of 13 residues. Trimming left V 3 bases short and J 7 bases short, with 11 bases between. CDR3 amino acids: CASSSWGRNEQFF. As DNA, the CDR3 is TGCGCCAGCAGCTCTTGGGGGAGGAATGAGCAGTTCTTC.

This clonotype occurred a few times. The gene calls are TRBV12-3 or TRBV12-4 and TRBJ2-5; weak D call: TRBD1 (6 bases). The CDR3 totals 15 residues. Trimming cost V 5 bases and J 1 base, with 14 bases left between them. The CDR3 protein is CASSASQGIQETQYF. CDR3 nucleotides: TGTGCCAGCAGTGCATCCCAGGGGATCCAAGAGACCCAGTACTTC.

At least ten counts were recorded for this clonotype. The CDR3 DNA sequence: TGTGCCAGCTCCTCCTGGACTAGCGATGAGCAGTACTTC. As protein: CASSSWTSDEQYF. The rearrangement uses TRBV18 and TRBJ2-7; 9 nucleotides line up with TRBD2. The length of the CDR3 is 13 residues. V lost 6 bases and J lost 7; bases outside the gene matches: 7. Germline V gives CDR1 KGHSH, CDR2 LQKENI.

This clonotype was detected a few times. V and J are TRBV15 and TRBJ2-6; tentative D call: TRBD2 (6 bases). The CDR3 covers 18 residues. Deletions cut 3 bases from V and 0 bases from J, with 15 bases between. Germline lookup yields CDR1 LNHNV and CDR2 YYDKDF (reference sequence). CDR3 nucleotide sequence: TGTGCCACCAGCAGCGGGGGTAGGCGGTTCTCTGGGGCCAACGTCCTGACTTTC. It is translated as CATSSGGRRFSGANVLTF.

This clonotype was recorded many times. The chain has TRBV7-2 and TRBJ1-5; 7 positions match TRBD1. Germline V gene sequence: CDR1 SGHTA, CDR2 FQGNSA. V dropped 5 bases and J dropped 3; count of bases not matched to a gene: 7. This CDR3 contains 15 residues. Here the CDR3 reads CASSAETGTNQPQHF. The CDR3, as DNA: TGTGCCAGCAGCGCCGAGACAGGGACCAATCAGCCCCAGCATTTT. Together with reference TRBV7-2 and TRBJ1-5, the CDR3 gives the full variable domain: GAGVSQSPSNKVTEKGKDVELRCDPISGHTALYWYRQSLGQGLEFLIYFQGNSAPDKSGLPSDRFSAERTGGSVSTLTIQRTQQEDSAVYLCASSAETGTNQPQHFGDGTRLSIL.

The chain recombines TRBV12-3 or TRBV12-4 with TRBJ2-3; 7 bases are a match to TRBD2. CDR3 size: 15 residues. V dropped 3 bases and J dropped 2; count of bases not matched to a gene: 5. CDR3 sequence (DNA): TGTGCCAGCAGTTTGTGGGACTACCTCACAGATACGCAGTATTTT. Its translation is CASSLWDYLTDTQYF.

This clonotype was detected many times. The chain employs TRBV19 and TRBJ2-1; 9 nucleotides line up with TRBD2. The J segment lost 4 bases and the V segment lost 1 base, leaving 2 bases of the junction unmatched. Looked up from germline, CDR1 is LNHDA and CDR2 is SQIVND (reference sequence). The CDR3 length is 15 residues. This CDR3 is CASSIASGTYNEQFF. The DNA for the CDR3 is TGTGCCAGTAGTATAGCTAGCGGGACGTACAATGAGCAGTTCTTC.

This clonotype was counted many times. The V and J genes are TRBV2 and TRBJ1-4; D remains ambiguous. The V end lost 8 bases, the J end lost 0 bases, and 13 bases lay between the germline ends. Germline V CDR1 and CDR2: SNHLY, FYNNEI. The CDR3 sequence is 15 residues long. CDR3 nucleotide sequence: TGTGCCAGCCGCGACCATTGGGCAACTAATGAAAAACTGTTTTTT. It yields the protein CASRDHWATNEKLFF.

The J gene is TRBJ1-2, the V gene TRBV6-6; no reliable D call. Germline V gene sequence: CDR1 MNHNY, CDR2 SVGAGI (reference sequence). This CDR3 contains 13 residues. The germline V and J ends were trimmed by 5 bases and 11 bases, with 18 bases remaining between them. The CDR3 region is CASSTLSRMRYTF. In DNA, the CDR3 is TGTGCCAGCAGTACATTGTCACGGATGCGGTACACCTTC.

The J gene is TRBJ1-4, the V gene TRBV6-2 or TRBV6-3, with D possibly being TRBD1 (6 bases). The V gene's germline CDR1 is MNHEY and CDR2 SVGEGT. The CDR3 totals 13 residues. Trimming took off 2 bases at V and 8 bases at J, with 9 bases between the two ends. This chain's CDR3 is CASSYKDREKLFF. In nucleotides, the CDR3 is TGTGCCAGCAGTTACAAGGACAGAGAAAAACTGTTTTTT.

This clonotype was detected a few times. The rearrangement uses TRBV4-3 and TRBJ2-2; perhaps D is TRBD1 or TRBD2 (5 bases each). Trimming pared 0 bases from V and 2 bases from J, leaving 10 bases between. From germline, CDR1 is LGHNA and CDR2 YSLEER. This CDR3 spans 16 amino acids. CDR3 residues: CASSQDTGPNTGELFF. For the CDR3, the DNA is TGCGCCAGCAGCCAAGATACGGGGCCAAACACCGGGGAGCTGTTTTTT.

This clonotype occurred many times. J is TRBJ1-3 and V is TRBV6-2 or TRBV6-3; D is perhaps TRBD1 (6 bases). Germline V gene data show CDR1 as MNHEY and CDR2 as SVGEGT. This CDR3 comprises 15 residues. The V end lost 6 bases, the J end lost 3 bases, and 15 bases lay between the germline ends. The CDR3 protein is CASRATGGGGNTIYF. The DNA for the CDR3 is TGTGCCAGCAGAGCGACAGGCGGCGGTGGAAACACCATATATTTT.